Included here is one T cell receptor (beta chain) sequence, with context. Looked up from germline, CDR1 is MDHEN and CDR2 is SYDVKM. Trimming stripped 4 bases from V and 6 bases from J, with 15 bases between. This CDR3 has 14 amino acids. The sample originates from a study of CD8 T cells in Susac syndrome. cDNA came from roughly 0.47 to 1 ug RNA primed by random hexamers. A single record per CDR3 protein comes from TCRdb applying MiXCR to the immunoSEQ multiplex PCR reads. Of under 150,000 distinct CDR3 sequences listed, 90% to 96% are singletons. J is TRBJ1-2 and V is TRBV28, with D perhaps TRBD1 (6 bases). The material sequenced was CD4+ T cells from PBMCs. The sequence was collected from a human donor with Susac syndrome. CDR3 region: CASSSNPGQHGYTF. The CDR3 region has the DNA TGTGCCAGCAGTTCTAATCCGGGACAACATGGCTACACCTTC.